This T cell receptor (beta chain) was sequenced in a study of Tregs in tolerant kidney transplant recipients. The wider study: Related graft donors supplied nonmyeloablative bone marrow transplants, and mixed chimerism was transient.

This clone occurred once. This table comes from immunoSEQ multiplex PCR, and its TCRdb copy is limited to in-frame clones, with some not included. The top ten hold approximately 0.35% of the sample, which has tens of thousands of clones, approximately 89% seen once. Looked up from germline, CDR1 is LGHNA and CDR2 is YSLEER. The CDR3 consists of 15 residues. The V segment lost 4 bases and the J segment 8 bases; nucleotides outside the gene matches: 8. Unstimulated regulatory T cells (CD4+CD25+CD127-), CD4+CD25- non-regulatory cells, CD4 and CD8 cells were FACS-sorted from thawed PBMCs. V usage is TRBV4-3 and J usage is TRBJ1-4; 9 nucleotides line up with TRBD1. Sequencing used Tregs from blood, obtained before the transplant. This TCR derives from a human donor who received a combined kidney and bone marrow transplant. CDR3 nucleotide sequence: TGCGCCAGCAGCCCAGGACAGGGGTTAAACGAAAAACTGTTTTTT. Translation: CASSPGQGLNEKLFF.